The T cell receptor (beta chain) under discussion was sequenced for a study of PD-1 blockade in classical Hodgkin lymphoma. Study conclusions and caveats: Patients were excluded if nivolumab began under 1 year after ASCT (the autologous transplant). CD4+ TCR diversity rose significantly by C4D1, and CD8+ TCR diversity did not.

With regard to this clone: Its antigen is not identified.

Each and every patient relapsed after autologous stem cell transplantation, and patients got differing brentuximab vedotin exposure. Method: immunoSEQ multiplex PCR; TCRdb's copy keeps in-frame clones and lacks some. The table includes fewer than 20,000 clones, about 80% detected once. CDR1 LNHDA and CDR2 SQIVND come from the germline V gene (reference sequence). V lost 7 bases and J lost 1; bases outside the gene matches: 12. The CDR3 totals 17 residues. The receptor was derived from a human donor with classical Hodgkin lymphoma. The chain has TRBV19 and TRBJ2-3, with TRBD1 matching 9 bases. Sequences were derived from peripheral blood mononuclear cells (PBMCs), sampled at baseline. The CDR3 sequence is CASISHPGQGGTDTQYF. The DNA of the CDR3 is TGTGCCAGTATTTCCCACCCGGGACAGGGAGGCACAGATACGCAGTATTTT.